Presented here are 3 T cell receptor beta chains from one specimen sequenced in a study of T cell repertoires in cytomegalovirus infection. TCRdb ran MiXCR on the reads and lists one entry per CDR3 protein. The sample has more than 650,000 distinct CDR3 sequences; roughly 35% are singletons. Sequences were obtained from PBMCs. The receptors shown here come from a human donor in good health (CMV status not recorded). Some clones in this sample may be carry-over from other donors' samples.

Turning to this clonotype: As the CDR3 is not closed by the conserved phenylalanine or tryptophan, this likely results from a read error. The rearrangement uses TRBV6-5 and TRBJ1-2; TRBD1 might be the D (5 bases). The CDR3 length is 16 residues. From germline, CDR1 is MNHEY and CDR2 SVGAGI. The V end lost 6 bases, the J end lost 7 bases, and 24 bases lay between the germline ends. CDR3 sequence (DNA): TGTGCCAGCAGAGGGGCAGGGCGACTCCTCCGAGGTGGCTACACCTTA. Translating gives CASRGAGRLLRGGYTL.

The chain links TRBV29-1 to TRBJ2-5; 9 bases are a match to TRBD2. The germline CDR1 and CDR2 sequences are SQVTM and ANQGSEA. CDR3 size: 12 residues. V shed 4 bases, J shed 5 bases, and the junction held 2 bases outside the gene matches. CDR3 in DNA: TGCAGCGTTGGAAGCGGGAGGGAGACCCAGTACTTC. Translation: CSVGSGRETQYF.

This clonotype was counted between two and nine times. The J gene is TRBJ2-1, the V gene TRBV11-2; 13 bases match TRBD2. Trimming took 1 base from V and 9 from J; bases not matched to a gene: 9. CDR3 length equals 17 residues. Germline CDR1 SGHAT, CDR2 FQNNGV. The CDR3 nucleotides read TGTGCCAGCAGCTTAGTCGCTACTAGCGGGAGGGCAGGTGAGCAGTTCTTC. Protein: CASSLVATSGRAGEQFF.